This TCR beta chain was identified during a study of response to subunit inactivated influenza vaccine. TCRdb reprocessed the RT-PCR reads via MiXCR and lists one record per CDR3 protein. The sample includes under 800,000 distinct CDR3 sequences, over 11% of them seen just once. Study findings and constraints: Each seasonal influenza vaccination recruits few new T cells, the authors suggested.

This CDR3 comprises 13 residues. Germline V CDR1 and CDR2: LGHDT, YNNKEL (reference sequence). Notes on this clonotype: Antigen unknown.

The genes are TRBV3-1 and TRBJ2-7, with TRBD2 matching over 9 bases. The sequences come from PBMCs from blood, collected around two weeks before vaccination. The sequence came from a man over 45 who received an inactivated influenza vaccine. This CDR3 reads CATRGGARREQYF. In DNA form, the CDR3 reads TGTGCTACCCGCGGGGGGGCGCGGCGGGAGCAGTACTTC.